This T cell receptor (beta chain) was identified during a study of shared clonotypes between healthy human individuals. Study background: The cohort had two women and a few men, ages 18 to 49. Three plates were used per donor for CD4 naive, three for CD4 memory, two for CD8 naive and one for CD8 memory.

The germline CDR1 and CDR2 sequences are KGHSH and LQKENI. V was cut by 3 bases and J by 2 bases, with 11 bases left in between. The CDR3 covers 14 residues. The table came from immunoSEQ multiplex PCR; TCRdb's copy has only in-frame clones and leaves some out. Among 2 million to 3 million clones listed, roughly 92% were seen once. The genes are TRBV18 and TRBJ2-7; either TRBD1 or TRBD2 may supply D (5 bases each). This sequence originates from a man in his late teens or twenties in good health. The specimen sequenced was naive CD4+ T cells sorted from blood. The sample's subset: CD45RA+ positively selected. The DNA for the CDR3 is TGTGCCAGCTCACCCTCGGGACCCCCCTACGAGCAGTACTTC. This codes for CASSPSGPPYEQYF.